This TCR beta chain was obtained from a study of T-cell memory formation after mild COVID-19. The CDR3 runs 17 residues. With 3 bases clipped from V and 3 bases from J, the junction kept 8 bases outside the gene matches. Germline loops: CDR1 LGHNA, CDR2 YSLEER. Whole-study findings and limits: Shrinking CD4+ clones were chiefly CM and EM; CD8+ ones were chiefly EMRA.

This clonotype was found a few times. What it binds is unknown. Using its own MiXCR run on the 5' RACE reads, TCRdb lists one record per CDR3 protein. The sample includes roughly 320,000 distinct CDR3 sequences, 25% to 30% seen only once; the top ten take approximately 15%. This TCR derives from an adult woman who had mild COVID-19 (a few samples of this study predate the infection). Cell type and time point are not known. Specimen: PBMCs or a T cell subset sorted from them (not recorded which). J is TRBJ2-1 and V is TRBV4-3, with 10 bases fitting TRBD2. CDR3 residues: CASSHDIAGGLYNEQFF. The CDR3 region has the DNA TGCGCCAGCAGCCATGACATAGCGGGAGGCCTCTACAATGAGCAGTTCTTC.